These 17 T cell receptor beta chains share one sample of origin, sequenced in a study of blood T cell repertoires in COVID-19 (dated by TCRdb to about 2020). The library was made by the immunoSEQ multiplex PCR assay. TCRdb carries this immuneACCESS record with in-frame sequences only. Its versions omit some clonotypes, under half of them owing to an unresolved V gene in the studies checked, with the rest unexplained. This sample is represented by approximately 270,000 clones; roughly 85% of them were singletons. Of the sample, roughly 3% is held by the ten largest clones. The sequencing sample was made of peripheral blood. Receptors were obtained from a man younger than 35 with active or convalescent COVID-19.

This clone was found once. The rearrangement joins TRBV4-1 to TRBJ2-1, with 11 bases aligning to TRBD2. The CDR3 extends over 21 amino acids. Trimming removed 0 bases from V and 0 bases from J; junction bases left unmatched: 13. Germline V gene data show CDR1 as MGHRA and CDR2 as YSYEKL. CDR3 DNA sequence: TGCGCCAGCAGCCAAGATACCTTCACTAGCGGGAGTTTTAGCTCCTACAATGAGCAGTTCTTC. It yields the protein CASSQDTFTSGSFSSYNEQFF.

This clone was seen a single time. The chain uses TRBV28 and TRBJ2-1; TRBD2 might be the D (6 bases). V was pared by 4 bases and J by 5 bases, with 15 bases between. The CDR3 totals 15 residues. CDR1 MDHEN and CDR2 SYDVKM come from the germline V gene. The chain's CDR3 is CASSSRRGLHNEQFF. The CDR3 DNA sequence: TGTGCCAGCAGTTCAAGGCGGGGACTTCACAATGAGCAGTTCTTC.

The chain is built from TRBV19 and TRBJ1-4, with D possibly being TRBD1 (6 bases). Trimming pared 4 bases from V and 1 base from J, leaving 19 bases between. This CDR3 contains 18 residues. Per germline, CDR1 LNHDA and CDR2 SQIVND (reference sequence). The CDR3 sequence is CASSTSTGSRVTNEKLFF. As DNA, the CDR3 is TGTGCCAGTAGTACCTCGACAGGATCGCGAGTAACTAATGAAAAACTGTTTTTT.

CDR3 nucleotides: TGTGCCAGTAGTCGGGACTTCTACTACGAGCAGTACTTC. It translates to CASSRDFYYEQYF. This chain connects TRBV19 to TRBJ2-7; D is perhaps TRBD2 (6 bases). V gave up 5 bases and J gave up 3 bases, with 11 bases separating them. The CDR3 sequence is 13 residues long. From germline, CDR1 is LNHDA and CDR2 SQIVND (reference sequence). The variable domain in full, with the rest retrieved from reference TRBV19 and TRBJ2-7, is DGGITQSPKYLFRKEGQNVTLSCEQNLNHDAMYWYRQDPGQGLRLIYYSQIVNDFQKGDIAEGYSVSREKKESFPLTVTSAQKNPTAFYLCASSRDFYYEQYFGPGTRLTVT.

CDR3 loop: CASSAAGTSVHEQFF. The CDR3 nucleotides read TGTGCCAGCAGTGCAGCCGGGACTAGCGTCCATGAGCAGTTCTTC. The gene calls are TRBV6-4 and TRBJ2-1, with 10 positions matching TRBD2. The V gene's germline CDR1 is MRHNA and CDR2 SNTAGT. V dropped 4 bases and J dropped 8; count of bases not matched to a gene: 8. The CDR3 is 15 residues long.

The rearrangement links TRBV7-3 to TRBJ2-1; D may be TRBD2 (6 bases). Trimming removed 2 bases from V and 5 bases from J, with 19 bases in between. The germline gives CDR1 SGHTA, CDR2 FQGTGA. The CDR3 runs 17 residues. The CDR3 coding sequence is TGTGCCAGCAGCTTAGGTTTTACGAGGGGACTGGACAATGAGCAGTTCTTC. This sequence encodes CASSLGFTRGLDNEQFF.

This chain joins TRBV5-1 and TRBJ2-3; no definite D call. The CDR3 contains 11 residues. Between the trimmed V and J ends, which lost 4 bases and 4 bases, there was a span of 4 bases. In germline, CDR1 is SGHRS, CDR2 YFSETQ. Here the CDR3 DNA reads TGCGCCAGCAGCACATCAGATACGCAGTATTTT. This translates into CASSTSDTQYF.

This clone was seen only once. The chain employs TRBV7-6 and TRBJ1-4; D is unclear. Looked up from germline, CDR1 is SGHVS and CDR2 is FNYEAQ. This CDR3 comprises 17 residues. V gave up 4 bases and J gave up 5 bases, with 20 bases separating them. The CDR3 DNA reads TGTGCCAGCAGCTCCGCCCCCCCCGGTGGCGGAAATGAAAAACTGTTTTTT. Translating it yields CASSSAPPGGGNEKLFF.

The gene calls are TRBV30 and TRBJ1-1; possibly TRBD1 for D (6 bases). This CDR3 comprises 13 residues. Germline CDR1 and CDR2: GTSNPN and SVGIG (reference sequence). The V end was cut by 1 base, the J end by 5 bases, with 11 bases between. The CDR3 DNA reads TGTGCCTGGAGTGGTACAGGGAGAACTGAAGCTTTCTTT. Protein sequence: CAWSGTGRTEAFF.

The chain links TRBV5-1 to TRBJ1-2; no firm D call. Between the trimmed V and J ends, which lost 4 bases and 1 base, there was a span of 5 bases. The germline V gene encodes CDR1 SGHRS and CDR2 YFSETQ. This CDR3 spans 12 amino acids. The CDR3 protein is CASSPNNYGYTF. For the CDR3, the DNA is TGCGCCAGCAGCCCCAATAACTATGGCTACACCTTC.

This chain connects TRBV5-1 to TRBJ2-1, with D possibly matching TRBD2 (6 bases). CDR1 SGHRS and CDR2 YFSETQ come from the germline V gene. Trimming left V 4 bases short and J 5 bases short, with 16 bases between. CDR3 length: 15 residues. The CDR3 nucleotides are TGCGCCAGCAGCGAGGCCGGGACGGGAGACAATGAGCAGTTCTTC. Its protein product is CASSEAGTGDNEQFF.

The rearrangement links TRBV2 to TRBJ1-1; TRBD1 agrees at 7 bases. This CDR3 is 16 amino acids long. V lost 4 bases, J lost 2 bases, and 10 bases stayed unmatched. Germline lookup yields CDR1 SNHLY and CDR2 FYNNEI. CDR3: CASSVQGGRINTEAFF. As DNA, the CDR3 is TGTGCCAGCAGTGTTCAGGGGGGTCGCATTAACACTGAAGCTTTCTTT.

V and J are TRBV21-1 and TRBJ2-7; TRBD2, the D gene given by the table, was not confirmed from the DNA. TRBV21-1 is tagged as a pseudogene. The CDR3 has 17 residues. The chain's CDR3 is CASSKEGPSGRFYEQYF. The DNA for the CDR3 is TGTGCCAGCAGCAAAGAGGGGCCTAGCGGGAGATTCTACGAGCAGTACTTC.

In this sample, this clone turned up a few times. The chain links TRBV7-9 to TRBJ2-7, with no clear D. V was trimmed by 8 bases and J by 4 bases, leaving 9 bases between them. The CDR3 runs to 11 residues. CDR1 and CDR2 (germline): SEHNR, FQNEAQ (reference sequence). CDR3 nucleotides: TGTGCCAGCGCCACTTTTTACGAGCAGTACTTC. Protein sequence: CASATFYEQYF.

This clone has just one count. The chain couples TRBV20-1 to TRBJ2-1, with 11 bases matching TRBD1. CDR1 is DFQATT and CDR2 is SNEGSKA in the germline V gene (reference sequence). The J segment lost 15 bases and the V segment lost 6 bases, leaving 4 bases of the junction unmatched. There are 10 residues in the CDR3. The DNA of the CDR3 is TGCAGTGCGACCGGGACAGGGGGGTTCTTC. This codes for CSATGTGGFF.

V gene TRBV5-4 combines with J gene TRBJ1-4, with a possible D match to TRBD1 (6 bases). The CDR3 runs to 14 residues. V lost 2 bases, J lost 5 bases, and 10 bases lay in between. Germline V lookup: CDR1 SGHNT, CDR2 YYREEE (reference sequence). The CDR3 coding sequence is TGTGCCAGCAGCTTCCGACAGGAGAATGAAAAACTGTTTTTT. Translating it yields CASSFRQENEKLFF.

The V and J genes are TRBV7-2 and TRBJ2-7; 9 bases align to TRBD2. The CDR3 is 14 residues long. The J segment lost 1 base and the V segment lost 6 bases, leaving 4 bases of the junction unmatched. Looked up from germline, CDR1 is SGHTA and CDR2 is FQGNSA. CDR3 nucleotides: TGTGCCAGCAGGGCGACTAGCGGTTCCTACGAGCAGTACTTC. Its translation: CASRATSGSYEQYF.